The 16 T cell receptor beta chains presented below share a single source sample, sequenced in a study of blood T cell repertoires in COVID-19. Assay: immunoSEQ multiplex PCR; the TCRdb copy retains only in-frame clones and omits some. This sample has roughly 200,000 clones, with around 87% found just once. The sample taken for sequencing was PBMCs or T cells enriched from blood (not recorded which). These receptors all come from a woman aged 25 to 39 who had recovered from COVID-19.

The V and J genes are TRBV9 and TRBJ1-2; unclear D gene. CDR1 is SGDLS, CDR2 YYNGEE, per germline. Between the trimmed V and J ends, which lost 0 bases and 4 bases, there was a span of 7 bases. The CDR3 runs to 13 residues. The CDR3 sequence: CASSVDTFYGYTF. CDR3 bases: TGTGCCAGCAGCGTAGACACGTTCTATGGCTACACCTTC.

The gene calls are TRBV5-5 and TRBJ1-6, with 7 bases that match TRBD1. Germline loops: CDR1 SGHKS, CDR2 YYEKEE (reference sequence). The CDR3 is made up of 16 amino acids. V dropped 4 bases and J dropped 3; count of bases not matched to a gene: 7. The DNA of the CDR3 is TGTGCCAGCAGCGCCCCCCAGGGGGACTATAATTCACCCCTCCACTTT. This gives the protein CASSAPQGDYNSPLHF. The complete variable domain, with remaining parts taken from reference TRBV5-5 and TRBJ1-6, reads DAGVTQSPTHLIKTRGQQVTLRCSPISGHKSVSWYQQVLGQGPQFIFQYYEKEERGRGNFPDRFSARQFPNYSSELNVNALLLGDSALYLCASSAPQGDYNSPLHFGNGTRLTVT.

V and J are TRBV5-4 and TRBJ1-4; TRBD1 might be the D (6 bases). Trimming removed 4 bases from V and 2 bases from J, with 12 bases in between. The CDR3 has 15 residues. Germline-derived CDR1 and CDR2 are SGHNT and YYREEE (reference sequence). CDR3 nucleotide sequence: TGTGCCAGCAGCAGGGGGGGGGCGACTAATGAAAAACTGTTTTTT. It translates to CASSRGGATNEKLFF.

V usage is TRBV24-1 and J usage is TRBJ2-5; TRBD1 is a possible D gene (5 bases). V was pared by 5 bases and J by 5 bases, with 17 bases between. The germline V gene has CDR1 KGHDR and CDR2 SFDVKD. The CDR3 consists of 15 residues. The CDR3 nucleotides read TGTGCCACCAGTGGTACCACAGGCTTGTCCGAGACCCAGTACTTC. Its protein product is CATSGTTGLSETQYF.

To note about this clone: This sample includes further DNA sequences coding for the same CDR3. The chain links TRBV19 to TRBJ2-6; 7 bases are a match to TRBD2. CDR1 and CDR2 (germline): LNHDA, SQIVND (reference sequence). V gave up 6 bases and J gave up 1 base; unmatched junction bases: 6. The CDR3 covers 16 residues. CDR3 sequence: CASSPRGVSGANVLTF. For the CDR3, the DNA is TGTGCCAGTAGCCCCCGGGGGGTGTCTGGGGCCAACGTCCTGACTTTC.

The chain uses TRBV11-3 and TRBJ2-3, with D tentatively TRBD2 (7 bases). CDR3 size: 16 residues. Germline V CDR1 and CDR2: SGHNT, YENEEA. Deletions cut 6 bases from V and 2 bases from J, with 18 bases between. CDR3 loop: CASRLTGAGATDTQYF. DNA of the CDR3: TGTGCCAGCAGATTAACGGGGGCGGGAGCCACAGATACGCAGTATTTT.

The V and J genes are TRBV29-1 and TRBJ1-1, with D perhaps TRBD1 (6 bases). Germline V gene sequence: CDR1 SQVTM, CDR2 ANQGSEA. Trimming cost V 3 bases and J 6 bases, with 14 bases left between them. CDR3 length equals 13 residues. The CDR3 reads CSVDQGTWAEAFF. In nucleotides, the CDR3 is TGCAGCGTTGACCAGGGGACGTGGGCTGAAGCTTTCTTT.

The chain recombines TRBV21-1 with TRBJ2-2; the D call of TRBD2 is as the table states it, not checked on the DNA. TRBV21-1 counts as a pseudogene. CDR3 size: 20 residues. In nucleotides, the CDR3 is TGTGCCAGCAGCAAACGAACGACTAGCGGGAGGCAAGCGAACACCGGGGAGCTGTTTTTT. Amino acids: CASSKRTTSGRQANTGELFF.

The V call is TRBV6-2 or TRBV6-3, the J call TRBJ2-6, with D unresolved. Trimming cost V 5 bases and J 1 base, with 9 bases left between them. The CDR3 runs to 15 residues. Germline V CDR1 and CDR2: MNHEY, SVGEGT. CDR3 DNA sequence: TGTGCCAGCAGTGCTCAAGCTTCTGGGGCCAACGTCCTGACTTTC. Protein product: CASSAQASGANVLTF.

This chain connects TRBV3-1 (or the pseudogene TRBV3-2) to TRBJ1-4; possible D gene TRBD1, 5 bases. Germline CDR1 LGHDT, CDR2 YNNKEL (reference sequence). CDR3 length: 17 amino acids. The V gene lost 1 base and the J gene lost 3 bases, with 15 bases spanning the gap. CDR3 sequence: CASSQAGRGIANEKLFF. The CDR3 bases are TGTGCCAGCAGCCAAGCGGGTAGGGGAATAGCTAATGAAAAACTGTTTTTT.

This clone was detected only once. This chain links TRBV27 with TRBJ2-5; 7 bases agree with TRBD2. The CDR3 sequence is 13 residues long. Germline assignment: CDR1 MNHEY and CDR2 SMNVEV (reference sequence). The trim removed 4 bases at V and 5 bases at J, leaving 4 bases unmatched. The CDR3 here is CASSYREGETQYF. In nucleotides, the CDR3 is TGTGCCAGCAGTTATAGGGAGGGGGAGACCCAGTACTTC.

CDR3: CASSNCPLVGPSNNEQFF. The CDR3 DNA sequence: TGTGCCAGCAGCAACTGCCCCCTTGTGGGGCCCTCCAACAATGAGCAGTTCTTC. This chain links TRBV21-1 with TRBJ2-1; TRBD1, the table's D call, lacks a check against the DNA. TRBV21-1 is deemed a pseudogene. The CDR3 runs 18 residues.

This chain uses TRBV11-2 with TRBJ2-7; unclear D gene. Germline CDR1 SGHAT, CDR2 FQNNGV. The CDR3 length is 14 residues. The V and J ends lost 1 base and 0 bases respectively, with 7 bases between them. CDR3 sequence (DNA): TGTGCCAGCAGCTTAGCAATGAGCTCCTACGAGCAGTACTTC. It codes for CASSLAMSSYEQYF.

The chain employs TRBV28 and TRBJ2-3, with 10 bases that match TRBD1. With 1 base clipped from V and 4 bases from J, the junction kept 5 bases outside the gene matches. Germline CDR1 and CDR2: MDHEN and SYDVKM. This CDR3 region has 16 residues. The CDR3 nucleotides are TGTGCCAGCAGTTTATCGGGACAGGGGTTAGCAGATACGCAGTATTTT. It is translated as CASSLSGQGLADTQYF. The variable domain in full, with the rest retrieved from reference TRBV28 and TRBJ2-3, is DVKVTQSSRYLVKRTGEKVFLECVQDMDHENMFWYRQDPGLGLRLIYFSYDVKMKEKGDIPEGYSVSREKKERFSLILESASTNQTSMYLCASSLSGQGLADTQYFGPGTRLTVL.

CDR3 sequence (DNA): TGTGCTAGTGGTTTGGTACTCGGCCGGGAGTTCATGAACACTGAAGCTTTCTTT. Amino acids: CASGLVLGREFMNTEAFF. This rearrangement joins TRBV12-5 to TRBJ1-1, with D unresolved. Germline V lookup: CDR1 LGHNT, CDR2 FRNRAP. The CDR3 is 18 residues long. V was cut by 0 bases and J by 0 bases, with 17 bases left in between. Combining the CDR3 with reference TRBV12-5 and TRBJ1-1 gives the whole variable domain DARVTQTPRHKVTEMGQEVTMRCQPILGHNTVFWYRQTMMQGLELLAYFRNRAPLDDSGMPKDRFSAEMPDATLATLKIQPSEPRDSAVYFCASGLVLGREFMNTEAFFGQGTRLTVV.

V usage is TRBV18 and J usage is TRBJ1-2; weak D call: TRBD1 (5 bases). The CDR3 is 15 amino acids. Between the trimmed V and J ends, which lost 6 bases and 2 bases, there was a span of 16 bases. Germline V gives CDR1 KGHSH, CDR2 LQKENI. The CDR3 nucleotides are TGTGCCAGCTCCCAAGAGGAGTCAGGGAACTATGGCTACACCTTC. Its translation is CASSQEESGNYGYTF.